These T cell receptor beta chains were read from a single sample in a study of blood T cell repertoires in COVID-19. The data were produced by immunoSEQ multiplex PCR, yet TCRdb's version contains in-frame clones alone and is incomplete. Of under 400,000 clones listed, 87% are singletons. The source material was PBMCs or T cells enriched from blood (not recorded which). These receptors all come from a man aged 35 to 55 in a cohort exposed to, infected with or recovered from COVID-19 (not recorded which). Each CDR3 is given with its conserved first and last residue. D genes are given only for firm matches. Expanded clones get a size class; other rows say once, few or many, or leave the size out.

cdr3_nt cdr3_aa v_call clone_size d_call j_call
TGCGCCAGCAGCACCCGGACAGGACGCTACGAGCAGTACTTC CASSTRTGRYEQYF TRBV5-1 NA TRBD1 TRBJ2-7
TGTGCCAGCAGCTCCGGGACTAGCGGCACAGATACGCAGTATTTT CASSSGTSGTDTQYF TRBV7-9 NA TRBD2 TRBJ2-3
TGTGCCAGCAGCAAAGGATCCGGGACTAGCGGGGGAAATTACGAGCAGTACTTC CASSKGSGTSGGNYEQYF TRBV21-1 NA NA TRBJ2-7
TGTGCCAGCAGCTGGGGGACAGGATTATACAATGAGCAGTTCTTC CASSWGTGLYNEQFF TRBV7-6 NA TRBD1 TRBJ2-1
TGTGCCAGCTATCGGGTCGCGAACACTGAAGCTTTCTTT CASYRVANTEAFF TRBV6-5 NA NA TRBJ1-1
TGTGCCAGCAGCTTGCACGGGACTAGCGGGGAGCTGTTTTTT CASSLHGTSGELFF TRBV7-2 NA TRBD2 TRBJ2-2
TGTGCCTGGAGTGTACCCCAGGGCTCCAACGTCCTGACTTTC CAWSVPQGSNVLTF TRBV30 NA NA TRBJ2-6
TGTGCCAGCAGTTCGTTTAGAAACGAGCAGTACTTC CASSSFRNEQYF TRBV28 NA NA TRBJ2-7
TGTGCCAGCAGTTCAGGGGAAGAAAAACTGTTTTTT CASSSGEEKLFF TRBV6-5 NA NA TRBJ1-4
TGTGCCAGCAGCCCGCTAGGGGGCAGGTCCTACGAGCAGTACTTC CASSPLGGRSYEQYF TRBV5-5 NA TRBD1 TRBJ2-7
TGTGCCAGCAGCTTAGCCGGGAGTGGAACAGATACGCAGTATTTT CASSLAGSGTDTQYF TRBV7-2 NA NA TRBJ2-3
TGCGCCAGCAGCTCAGGACAGGGAACCACCTACGAGCAGTACTTC CASSSGQGTTYEQYF TRBV5-1 NA TRBD1 TRBJ2-7
TGTGCCAGCAGTACGCGGACAGCAACTAACTATGGCTACACCTTC CASSTRTATNYGYTF TRBV2 NA NA TRBJ1-2
TGTGCCAGCTCACGCTGGGGAGGAGACACCGGGGAGCTGTTTTTT CASSRWGGDTGELFF TRBV18 NA NA TRBJ2-2
TGCAGCGTTGATCTTAGCGGGACCCACGGCTACACCTTC CSVDLSGTHGYTF TRBV29-1 NA NA TRBJ1-2
TGTGCCAGCAGCCAATCAGACAGGCTGAACACTGAAGCTTTCTTT CASSQSDRLNTEAFF TRBV3-1/TRBV3-2 NA NA TRBJ1-1
TGTGCCAGCAAGGGGACACTAAACACTGAAGCTTTCTTT CASKGTLNTEAFF TRBV27 NA NA TRBJ1-1
TGTGCCAGCAGCGTAGAAGGGTCACAGGGGTATGGCTACACCTTC CASSVEGSQGYGYTF TRBV9 NA TRBD1 TRBJ1-2
TGTGCCAGCAGCAAGAATCAGGGATACACTGAAGCTTTCTTT CASSKNQGYTEAFF TRBV6-6 NA NA TRBJ1-1
TGTGCCAGCAGCTTGGGACAGGGTGACACCATATATTTT CASSLGQGDTIYF TRBV5-6 NA TRBD1 TRBJ1-3
TGTGCCAGCAACAAGCGGGGGGGCACAGATACGCAGTATTTT CASNKRGGTDTQYF TRBV28 NA TRBD2 TRBJ2-3
TGTGCCAGCAGAGAACAGGGAAGTAGCAATCAGCCCCAGCATTTT CASREQGSSNQPQHF TRBV2 NA NA TRBJ1-5
TGTGCCAGCATCCAGGGGGGAGAGGAGTACAATGAGCAGTTCTTC CASIQGGEEYNEQFF TRBV5-4 NA NA TRBJ2-1
TGTGCCAGCAGCTTCTCCGGGATTCGCACAGATACGCAGTATTTT CASSFSGIRTDTQYF TRBV7-3 NA NA TRBJ2-3
TGTGCCAGCAGCCAAGATCCGGGACTCAGGTGGGAGCAGTACTTC CASSQDPGLRWEQYF TRBV3-1/TRBV3-2 NA NA TRBJ2-7
TGTGCCAGCTCACCTACAGGGGTCACTGAAGCTTTCTTT CASSPTGVTEAFF TRBV18 once TRBD1 TRBJ1-1
TGCGCCAGCAGCGAAATTCCGAAGAGAATCGCCTACGAGCAGTACTTC CASSEIPKRIAYEQYF TRBV4-1 once NA TRBJ2-7
TGTGCCATCACCTCCGGACTAGCGGGAGACGAGCAGTTCTTC CAITSGLAGDEQFF TRBV10-3 NA TRBD2 TRBJ2-1
TGTGCCAGCAGCCAAGGAAGCGGGAGCTACAATGAGCAGTTCTTC CASSQGSGSYNEQFF TRBV3-1/TRBV3-2 once TRBD2 TRBJ2-1
TGTGCCAGTACCAACCTAGTGTGGACAGGGAGATTCTACACCTTC CASTNLVWTGRFYTF TRBV19 NA TRBD1 TRBJ1-2
TGTGCCAGCAGTTTATCCGGGACAGGGCCCTACGAGCAGTACTTC CASSLSGTGPYEQYF TRBV28 NA TRBD1 TRBJ2-7
TGCGCCAGCAGCTTGGTCACAGGGGGCCTGAACACTGAAGCTTTCTTT CASSLVTGGLNTEAFF TRBV5-1 NA TRBD1 TRBJ1-1
TGTGCCAGCAGCTTACCGGGACAGAACACCGGGGAGCTGTTTTTT CASSLPGQNTGELFF TRBV5-6 NA NA TRBJ2-2
TGTGCCAGCAGCGCCCCGACTAGCGGCAGGGAGACCCAGTACTTC CASSAPTSGRETQYF TRBV13 once TRBD2 TRBJ2-5
TGTGCCAGCAGTTTGAGACAGCTTTTCTACGAGCAGTACTTC CASSLRQLFYEQYF TRBV27 NA NA TRBJ2-7
TGTGCCAGCAGCCAAGATCCTTTTACTAGCGGGATAAACTCTGGGGCCAACGTCCTGACTTTC CASSQDPFTSGINSGANVLTF TRBV3-1/TRBV3-2 NA TRBD2 TRBJ2-6
TGTGCCAGCAGTTACGGGACTAGCTCCTACGAGCAGTACTTC CASSYGTSSYEQYF TRBV6-5 NA TRBD2 TRBJ2-7